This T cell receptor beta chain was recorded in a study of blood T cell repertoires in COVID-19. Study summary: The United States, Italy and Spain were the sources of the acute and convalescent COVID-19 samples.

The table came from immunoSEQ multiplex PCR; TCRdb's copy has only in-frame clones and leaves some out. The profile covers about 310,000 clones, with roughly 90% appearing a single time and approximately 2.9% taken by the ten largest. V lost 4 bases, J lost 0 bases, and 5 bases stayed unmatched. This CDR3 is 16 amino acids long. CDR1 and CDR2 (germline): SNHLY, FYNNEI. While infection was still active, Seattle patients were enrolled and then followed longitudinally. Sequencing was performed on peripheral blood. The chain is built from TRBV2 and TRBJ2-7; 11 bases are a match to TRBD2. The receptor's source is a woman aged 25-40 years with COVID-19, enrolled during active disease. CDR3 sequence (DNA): TGTGCCAGCAGTGGCGAGGGACTAGCGGACTCCTACGAGCAGTACTTC. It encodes CASSGEGLADSYEQYF.